One sample yielded the 32 T cell receptor beta chains listed below, sequenced in a study of shared clonotypes between healthy human individuals (dated by TCRdb to about 2020). The library was prepared using the immunoSEQ multiplex PCR assay. TCRdb's version of the immuneACCESS table is confined to in-frame rearrangements and falls short of the full clone set. An unresolved V gene accounts for under half of the shortfall where checked; the remainder is of unknown origin. A total of 2.5 million or so clones appear in this sample, more than 90% of them only once. The ten most abundant clones make up 0.14% of the sample. The sample consisted of naive CD4+ T cells sorted from blood. Interpreted using the paper, the cell subset or site label stands for: CD45RA+ positively selected. The source is a man younger than 35 in good health.

With regard to this clone: Other DNA sequences within the sample encode an identical CDR3. The chain employs TRBV5-4 and TRBJ2-3; D ambiguous. This CDR3 region has 15 residues. Germline CDR1 and CDR2: SGHNT and YYREEE (reference sequence). Between the trimmed V and J ends, which lost 0 bases and 0 bases, there was a span of 8 bases. CDR3 bases: TGTGCCAGCAGCTTGGAGGGCGGTAGCACAGATACGCAGTATTTT. Its translation: CASSLEGGSTDTQYF.

J is TRBJ1-1 and V is TRBV30; D is possibly TRBD1 (5 bases). The V and J ends lost 1 base and 6 bases respectively, with 15 bases between them. Germline V CDR1 and CDR2: GTSNPN, SVGIG (reference sequence). The CDR3 sequence is 14 residues long. The CDR3 spells CAWSAGTADAEAFF. The CDR3 DNA is TGTGCCTGGAGTGCCGGGACGGCGGACGCTGAAGCTTTCTTT.

This chain links TRBV25-1 with TRBJ1-4; 10 bases match TRBD1. J lost 3 bases, V lost 6 bases, and 1 base had no gene match. This CDR3 region has 14 residues. Germline lookup yields CDR1 MGHDK and CDR2 SYGVNS. The CDR3 reads CASRDRGPNEKLFF. For the CDR3, the DNA is TGTGCCAGCAGAGACAGGGGGCCTAATGAAAAACTGTTTTTT. Together with reference TRBV25-1 and TRBJ1-4, the CDR3 gives the full variable domain: EADIYQTPRYLVIGTGKKITLECSQTMGHDKMYWYQQDPGMELHLIHYSYGVNSTEKGDLSSESTVSRIRTEHFPLTLESARPSHTSQYLCASRDRGPNEKLFFGSGTQLSVL.

J is TRBJ2-4 and V is TRBV30; possible D gene TRBD1, 6 bases. Germline-derived CDR1 and CDR2 are GTSNPN and SVGIG (reference sequence). The CDR3 is 14 residues long. Trimming removed 5 bases at V and 0 bases at J, with 11 bases between. The CDR3 coding sequence is TGTGCCTGGGCGACAGGTCTAGCCAAAAACATTCAGTACTTC. Translation gives CAWATGLAKNIQYF. Together with reference TRBV30 and TRBJ2-4, the CDR3 gives the full variable domain: SQTIHQWPATLVQPVGSPLSLECTVEGTSNPNLYWYRQAAGRGLQLLFYSVGIGQISSEVPQNLSASRPQDRQFILSSKKLLLSDSGFYLCAWATGLAKNIQYFGAGTRLSVL.

With respect to this clone: The same CDR3 is also encoded by other DNA sequences in this sample. The rearrangement links TRBV28 to TRBJ2-7, with a possible D match to TRBD2 (5 bases). This CDR3 comprises 12 residues. Trimming removed 1 base from V and 4 bases from J, with 5 bases in between. The germline CDR1 and CDR2 sequences are MDHEN and SYDVKM. CDR3 residues: CASSLSGYEQYF. Written as DNA, the CDR3 is TGTGCCAGCAGTTTATCGGGGTACGAGCAGTACTTC.

The chain uses TRBV10-3 and TRBJ2-1, with 13 bases fitting TRBD2. From germline, CDR1 is ENHRY and CDR2 SYGVKD. V shed 0 bases and J 3 bases; nucleotides not matched to a gene: 2. There are 17 residues in the CDR3. The DNA of the CDR3 is TGTGCCATCAGTGAGTCACGGACTAGCGGGAGCTACAATGAGCAGTTCTTC. Residues: CAISESRTSGSYNEQFF.

The chain uses TRBV5-6 and TRBJ1-5; D remains ambiguous. CDR1 SGHDT and CDR2 YYEEEE come from the germline V gene. The CDR3 is 14 amino acids. Deletions cut 0 bases from V and 9 bases from J, with 13 bases between. The CDR3 DNA sequence: TGTGCCAGCAGCTTGGAGAGTCCCTCCAGGCCCCAGCATTTT. Protein product: CASSLESPSRPQHF.

To note about this clone: Other DNA sequences in the sample encode the same CDR3. This sequence joins TRBV19 and TRBJ1-2, with 7 positions matching TRBD1. Germline V gene data show CDR1 as LNHDA and CDR2 as SQIVND (reference sequence). V trimming: 3 bases; J trimming: 5 bases; junction bases outside the gene matches: 6. CDR3 length equals 14 residues. The CDR3 nucleotides are TGTGCCAGTAGTATCGACAGGGAAGGTTATGGCTACACCTTC. Amino acid sequence: CASSIDREGYGYTF. Supplemented by reference TRBV19 and TRBJ1-2, the full variable domain reads DGGITQSPKYLFRKEGQNVTLSCEQNLNHDAMYWYRQDPGQGLRLIYYSQIVNDFQKGDIAEGYSVSREKKESFPLTVTSAQKNPTAFYLCASSIDREGYGYTFGSGTRLTVV.

To note about this clone: This sample also contains other DNA sequences that code for the same CDR3. The chain employs TRBV4-3 and TRBJ1-2; weak D call: TRBD1 (5 bases). Germline loops: CDR1 LGHNA, CDR2 YSLEER. This CDR3 is built from 15 residues. Trimming pared 0 bases from V and 3 bases from J, leaving 11 bases between. The CDR3 spells CASSQEGQGDYGYTF. The CDR3 coding sequence is TGCGCCAGCAGCCAAGAAGGCCAGGGAGACTATGGCTACACCTTC.

As DNA, the CDR3 is TGTGCCAGCAGCTTAGGGACTAGAATCGAGCAGTACTTC. Amino acids: CASSLGTRIEQYF. This chain uses TRBV11-2 with TRBJ2-7, with 7 bases lining up with TRBD2. From germline, CDR1 is SGHAT and CDR2 FQNNGV. With 1 base clipped from V and 6 bases from J, the junction kept 3 bases outside the gene matches. The CDR3 is 13 residues long. Together with reference TRBV11-2 and TRBJ2-7, the CDR3 gives the full variable domain: EAGVAQSPRYKIIEKRQSVAFWCNPISGHATLYWYQQILGQGPKLLIQFQNNGVVDDSQLPKDRFSAERLKGVDSTLKIQPAKLEDSAVYLCASSLGTRIEQYFGPGTRLTVT.

This clone was detected only a few times. The V and J genes are TRBV7-2 and TRBJ1-5, with unresolved D. Trimming removed 5 bases from V and 3 bases from J, with 11 bases in between. CDR3 length equals 14 residues. Germline V gene data show CDR1 as SGHTA and CDR2 as FQGNSA. The CDR3 spells CASSPSGINQPQHF. As DNA, the CDR3 is TGTGCCAGCAGCCCCTCCGGGATCAATCAGCCCCAGCATTTT.

The V and J genes are TRBV7-3 and TRBJ1-1, with 11 bases identical to TRBD1. CDR3 size: 16 residues. The J segment lost 5 bases and the V segment lost 0 bases, leaving 5 bases of the junction unmatched. Germline V gives CDR1 SGHTA, CDR2 FQGTGA. The CDR3: CASSLTSGQGGTEAFF. The CDR3 DNA reads TGTGCCAGCAGCTTAACGTCGGGACAGGGGGGAACTGAAGCTTTCTTT.

The rearrangement uses TRBV5-8 and TRBJ2-7; 7 bases fit TRBD1. Germline V lookup: CDR1 SGHTS, CDR2 YDEGEE. The CDR3 loop spans 15 amino acids. V trimming: 2 bases; J trimming: 3 bases; junction bases outside the gene matches: 8. The CDR3 protein is CASSLTNRGRYEQYF. The CDR3 DNA follows: TGTGCCAGCAGCTTAACGAACAGGGGACGCTACGAGCAGTACTTC.

The gene calls are TRBV10-1 and TRBJ1-2; TRBD1 matches 8 bases. After removal of 4 bases from V and 7 bases from J, the junction contained 5 bases not matched to a gene. Germline V lookup: CDR1 WNHNN, CDR2 SYGVQD (reference sequence). This CDR3 comprises 13 residues. The CDR3 DNA follows: TGCGCCAGCAGTGTGGACAGGGCGAGTGGCTACACCTTC. Protein sequence: CASSVDRASGYTF.

The chain joins TRBV28 to TRBJ1-1, with D perhaps TRBD1 (6 bases). The germline CDR1 and CDR2 sequences are MDHEN and SYDVKM. Trimming stripped 4 bases from V and 2 bases from J, with 11 bases between. CDR3 length equals 14 residues. Here the CDR3 DNA reads TGTGCCAGCAGTTGGGGACACACTAACACTGAAGCTTTCTTT. The encoded protein is CASSWGHTNTEAFF.

The J gene is TRBJ1-2, the V gene TRBV7-8; the D gene is possibly TRBD1 (5 bases). The CDR3 has 14 amino acids. The germline V and J ends were trimmed by 1 base and 0 bases, with 6 bases remaining between them. CDR1 and CDR2 (germline): SGHVS, FQNEAQ. The CDR3 DNA is TGTGCCAGCAGCTTAGGGGGGACTAACTATGGCTACACCTTC. This gives the protein CASSLGGTNYGYTF.

V is TRBV30 and J is TRBJ1-4, with D maybe TRBD1 (5 bases). Germline-derived CDR1 and CDR2 are GTSNPN and SVGIG (reference sequence). The CDR3 is 15 amino acids. Trimming stripped 3 bases from V and 2 bases from J, with 13 bases between. The CDR3 region is CAWRPTGGTNEKLFF. CDR3 DNA: TGTGCCTGGAGGCCCACGGGGGGGACTAATGAAAAACTGTTTTTT.

The chain uses TRBV19 and TRBJ1-5; D is unresolved. The germline CDR1 and CDR2 sequences are LNHDA and SQIVND (reference sequence). Deletions cut 4 bases from V and 0 bases from J, with 16 bases between. The CDR3 covers 17 residues. This CDR3 is CASSRRESPYSNQPQHF. CDR3 bases: TGTGCCAGTAGTAGGCGGGAAAGCCCGTATAGCAATCAGCCCCAGCATTTT.

The chain employs TRBV5-1 and TRBJ2-5; TRBD1 matches at 9 bases. The CDR3 is 14 amino acids. The germline CDR1 and CDR2 sequences are SGHRS and YFSETQ. V gave up 7 bases and J gave up 5 bases; unmatched junction bases: 9. As DNA, the CDR3 is TGCGCCAGCTACGGCGGGACAGGGTTGGAGACCCAGTACTTC. Translation: CASYGGTGLETQYF.

For this clone: This sample includes further DNA sequences coding for the same CDR3. The chain joins TRBV18 to TRBJ1-5, with 12 nucleotides matching TRBD1. In germline, CDR1 is KGHSH, CDR2 LQKENI. This CDR3 comprises 14 residues. The V segment lost 5 bases and the J segment 5 bases; nucleotides outside the gene matches: 1. The CDR3 loop reads CASSGTGGYQPQHF. The CDR3 DNA sequence: TGTGCCAGCTCAGGGACAGGGGGCTATCAGCCCCAGCATTTT.

V is TRBV27 and J is TRBJ2-1, with D perhaps TRBD2 (5 bases). Trimming stripped 0 bases from V and 2 bases from J, with 8 bases between. The CDR3 length is 15 residues. In germline, CDR1 is MNHEY, CDR2 SMNVEV (reference sequence). This CDR3 reads CASSLSSGTYNEQFF. The CDR3 nucleotides are TGTGCCAGCAGTTTATCGAGCGGAACCTACAATGAGCAGTTCTTC.

Here the CDR3 DNA reads TGTGCCAGCAGCTTATCCCGCTACTACGAGCAGTACTTC. Its protein product is CASSLSRYYEQYF. This rearrangement joins TRBV7-2 to TRBJ2-7; no definite D call. Between the trimmed V and J ends, which lost 2 bases and 3 bases, there was a span of 8 bases. CDR1 and CDR2 from the germline V gene are SGHTA and FQGNSA. The CDR3 is 13 residues long.

The chain combines TRBV6-5 with TRBJ1-2; D call uncertain. The CDR3 is 15 residues long. The germline V gene has CDR1 MNHEY and CDR2 SVGAGI. The V end lost 0 bases, the J end lost 2 bases, and 10 bases lay between the germline ends. The CDR3 nucleotides read TGTGCCAGCAGTTACTCGAGGGTCCCCAACTATGGCTACACCTTC. Translating gives CASSYSRVPNYGYTF.

The V and J genes are TRBV18 and TRBJ2-3, with a tentative D call TRBD1 (5 bases). Germline V gives CDR1 KGHSH, CDR2 LQKENI. The CDR3 consists of 17 residues. Deletions cut 0 bases from V and 2 bases from J, with 15 bases between. CDR3 coding DNA: TGTGCCAGCTCACCACCGAGCTGGGGCGTCGACACAGATACGCAGTATTTT. Protein: CASSPPSWGVDTDTQYF.

V is TRBV7-3 and J is TRBJ1-1; 8 nucleotides line up with TRBD1. The CDR3 extends over 13 amino acids. V shed 5 bases, J shed 4 bases, and the junction held 3 bases outside the gene matches. Looked up from germline, CDR1 is SGHTA and CDR2 is FQGTGA. The CDR3 nucleotides read TGTGCCAGCAGCGTACAGGGGGGCACTGAAGCTTTCTTT. It translates to CASSVQGGTEAFF.

This clone was seen only a few times. The J gene is TRBJ1-1, the V gene TRBV19; D may be TRBD1 (5 bases). The CDR3 runs 11 residues. Germline-derived CDR1 and CDR2 are LNHDA and SQIVND (reference sequence). Trimming took off 4 bases at V and 8 bases at J, with 8 bases between the two ends. CDR3 DNA sequence: TGTGCCAGTAGTACTACAGGAGAAGCTTTCTTT. Its translation: CASSTTGEAFF. The full variable domain, its missing parts supplied by reference TRBV19 and TRBJ1-1, is DGGITQSPKYLFRKEGQNVTLSCEQNLNHDAMYWYRQDPGQGLRLIYYSQIVNDFQKGDIAEGYSVSREKKESFPLTVTSAQKNPTAFYLCASSTTGEAFFGQGTRLTVV.

As to this clone: Within the sample, other DNA sequences also encode this same CDR3. The V gene is TRBV27, the J gene TRBJ2-2; D might be TRBD1 (6 bases). The CDR3 runs 15 residues. Germline V gene lookup returns CDR1 MNHEY and CDR2 SMNVEV (reference sequence). The ends were cut back, 0 bases at V and 3 bases at J, with 8 bases in the middle. The DNA of the CDR3 is TGTGCCAGCAGTTTATCGGGGGCCTACACCGGGGAGCTGTTTTTT. It translates to CASSLSGAYTGELFF.

V is TRBV5-6 and J is TRBJ1-5; D gene uncertain. CDR1 is SGHDT, CDR2 YYEEEE, per germline. The CDR3 runs to 13 residues. The V end lost 3 bases, the J end lost 1 base, and 5 bases lay between the germline ends. CDR3 sequence (DNA): TGTGCCAGCAGCTCGGACAGCAATCAGCCCCAGCATTTT. Its protein product is CASSSDSNQPQHF. The entire variable domain, with the rest obtained from reference TRBV5-6 and TRBJ1-5, is as follows: DAGVTQSPTHLIKTRGQQVTLRCSPKSGHDTVSWYQQALGQGPQFIFQYYEEEERQRGNFPDRFSGHQFPNYSSELNVNALLLGDSALYLCASSSDSNQPQHFGDGTRLSIL.

The chain couples TRBV7-2 to TRBJ1-2, with 8 nucleotides matching TRBD1. In germline, CDR1 is SGHTA, CDR2 FQGNSA. Unmatched junction bases numbered 8, after V lost 5 bases and J lost 6 bases. The CDR3 extends over 14 amino acids. CDR3: CASSPTRTGNGYTF. In DNA form, the CDR3 reads TGTGCCAGCAGCCCCACAAGGACAGGGAATGGCTACACCTTC.

The chain has TRBV19 and TRBJ1-5; D may be TRBD1 (6 bases). From germline, CDR1 is LNHDA and CDR2 SQIVND (reference sequence). The CDR3 totals 16 residues. Trimming took 3 bases from V and 1 from J, leaving 13 bases between them. CDR3 nucleotide sequence: TGTGCCAGTAGTATCAATCTGGGGGCGAGCAATCAGCCCCAGCATTTT. Encoded protein: CASSINLGASNQPQHF.

The rearrangement joins TRBV30 to TRBJ1-6; 7 bases fit TRBD1. Trimming cost V 5 bases and J 7 bases; bases outside gene matches: 2. The CDR3 spans 12 residues. Germline CDR1 and CDR2: GTSNPN and SVGIG (reference sequence). CDR3 in DNA: TGTGCCTGGCAGGGGGACAATTCACCCCTCCACTTT. It yields the protein CAWQGDNSPLHF.

This clone was seen just once. The gene calls are TRBV6-4 and TRBJ1-1; D not certain. V lost 6 bases and J 0 bases, leaving 8 bases between the germline ends. The CDR3 extends over 13 amino acids. Germline V gene lookup returns CDR1 MRHNA and CDR2 SNTAGT. The CDR3 DNA reads TGTGCCAGCAGCCGCAGAATGAACACTGAAGCTTTCTTT. It codes for CASSRRMNTEAFF.